This T cell receptor beta chain appears in the sequencing data of a study of cytomegalovirus exposure and HLA in healthy donors. Study-level background: Among about 179 million T cells, an earlier analysis found roughly 100 million unique TCR beta sequences.

Notes on the study in general: Cytomegalovirus association was listed for 164 TCR beta chains.

Though probably carrying unrecorded immune exposures, donors were nominally healthy at sampling. With 60 Vbeta and 13 Jbeta primers, the PCR was carried out. Profiling relied on immunoSEQ multiplex PCR, and the TCRdb table lists in-frame clones only, not all of them. The table has 100,000 to 150,000 clones, around 77% seen once; the top ten hold roughly 12%. Details on this clone: The target antigen is unknown.

Sample: PBMCs. This TCR was recovered from a woman aged 40 to 50 in good health and CMV-seropositive.

The CDR3 here is CASSNPTSGVNTGELFF. The CDR3 region has the DNA TGTGCCAGCAGCAACCCGACTAGCGGAGTGAACACCGGGGAGCTGTTTTTT. The chain has TRBV21-1 and TRBJ2-2; TRBD2 reflects the table's D call only, with no check against the DNA. TRBV21-1 is a pseudogene locus. The CDR3 loop spans 17 amino acids.